The table lists the clone carrying this T cell receptor beta chain with a count of one. As yet, its antigen is unknown. This CDR3 contains 16 residues. Trimming removed 0 bases from V and 2 bases from J; junction bases left unmatched: 4. Germline CDR1 reads SGHRS; CDR2 reads YFSETQ. This entry comes from a study of cytomegalovirus exposure and HLA in healthy donors. Study at large: Unique TCR beta sequences numbering around 110 million came from around 180 million T cells in an earlier analysis.

Primers included in the PCR were 60 Vbeta and 13 Jbeta primers. Sequenced by immunoSEQ multiplex PCR; TCRdb stores in-frame clones only, minus some. The sample carries 150,000 to 200,000 clones, about 76% recorded once. Study-wide results and caveats: Common viral pathogens (according to a later analysis) appeared linked to several of the most significant clusters. Rare TCR sequences dominated, though some public TCRs recurred in many donors. Association of a missense DCLRE1C variant with TCR beta V- and J-gene trimming was reported in a later analysis.

The sequenced sample was PBMCs. The J gene is TRBJ2-1, the V gene TRBV5-1; 8 bases line up with TRBD2. The TCR comes from a male donor in good health and CMV-seropositive. CDR3: CASSLVGAGAYNEQFF. The DNA of the CDR3 is TGCGCCAGCAGCTTGGTCGGAGCGGGGGCCTACAATGAGCAGTTCTTC.